Included here is one TCR beta chain sequence, with context. Its antigen is as yet unknown. These data are taken from a study of T cell responses to AZD1222 COVID-19 vaccine. Study-wide results and limits: Clonal diversity was possibly underestimated; the donors were predominantly white British and more often female. The reported proportion of spike-specific TCRs targeting unmutated variant regions was nearly half. Seropositivity was recorded at baseline in only 6 or 7 AZD1222 recipients.

V lost 3 bases to trimming and J lost 2 bases; unmatched junction nucleotides: 10. Per the germline V gene, CDR1 is MGHDK and CDR2 is SYGVNS. The CDR3 is made up of 18 amino acids. Here immunoSEQ multiplex PCR was the method, and the copy in TCRdb shows in-frame clones only, minus some. Altogether around 150,000 clones are present, around 88% being singletons, with the ten largest covering around 3.4%. The sequenced sample was peripheral blood, obtained on day 0 of MenACWY control vaccination. The sequence derives from an adult in good health. The chain couples TRBV25-1 to TRBJ2-5, with 12 bases lining up with TRBD2. The CDR3 spells CASSDWASGGAPQETQYF. In nucleotides, the CDR3 is TGTGCCAGCAGTGATTGGGCTAGCGGGGGGGCCCCGCAAGAGACCCAGTACTTC.